The 8 T cell receptor beta chains in this list originate from one sample, sequenced in a study of identical twins. MiXCR was run by TCRdb on the 5' RACE reads, yielding one entry per CDR3 protein. The top ten hold under 0.35% of the sample, which has 1.5 million to 2 million distinct CDR3 sequences, around 33% seen once. The sample taken for sequencing was cord blood. These receptors came from a newborn girl in good health.

This clonotype turned up a few times. The J gene is TRBJ2-1, the V gene TRBV11-2; 12 bases are a match to TRBD2. Germline loops: CDR1 SGHAT, CDR2 FQNNGV. The J segment lost 6 bases and the V segment lost 3 bases, leaving 3 bases of the junction unmatched. The CDR3 loop spans 15 amino acids. CDR3 DNA: TGTGCCAGCAGCTTTTCTAGCGGGGGGGCCAATGAGCAGTTCTTC. Protein product: CASSFSSGGANEQFF. Based on the CDR3 plus reference TRBV11-2 and TRBJ2-1, the full variable domain is EAGVAQSPRYKIIEKRQSVAFWCNPISGHATLYWYQQILGQGPKLLIQFQNNGVVDDSQLPKDRFSAERLKGVDSTLKIQPAKLEDSAVYLCASSFSSGGANEQFFGPGTRLTVL.

This clonotype was picked up many times. The chain joins TRBV20-1 to TRBJ2-5, with 7 positions matching TRBD1. Germline assignment: CDR1 DFQATT and CDR2 SNEGSKA (reference sequence). The V segment lost 5 bases and the J segment 1 base; nucleotides outside the gene matches: 4. This CDR3 has 13 residues. The CDR3 sequence: CSASQGPQETQYF. CDR3 nucleotide sequence: TGCAGTGCTTCACAGGGGCCCCAAGAGACCCAGTACTTC.

On this clonotype itself: One junction end disagrees with the germline gene, perhaps due to a read error. This rearrangement joins TRBV6-5 to TRBJ1-5, with D unresolved. This CDR3 region has 13 residues. Germline V gene sequence: CDR1 MNHEY, CDR2 SVGAGI. DNA of the CDR3: TGTGCCGGCAGACTGACGGGCAATCAGCCCCAGCATTTT. Translated: CAGRLTGNQPQHF.

This clonotype was detected ten times or more. V is TRBV29-1 and J is TRBJ2-7; D is tentatively TRBD1 or TRBD2 (5 bases each). Germline CDR1 SQVTM, CDR2 ANQGSEA. The CDR3 is 12 amino acids. V lost 3 bases and J 3 bases, leaving 9 bases between the germline ends. This chain's CDR3 is CSVDSGGYEQYF. CDR3 nucleotide sequence: TGCAGCGTTGATAGTGGGGGCTACGAGCAGTACTTC.

The chain carries TRBV20-1 and TRBJ1-5, with unresolved D. V lost 3 bases and J 0 bases, leaving 12 bases between the germline ends. This CDR3 region has 15 residues. CDR1 is DFQATT, CDR2 SNEGSKA, per germline (reference sequence). CDR3 amino acids: CSARSTEYSNQPQHF. CDR3 nucleotide sequence: TGCAGTGCTAGGTCTACGGAGTATAGCAATCAGCCCCAGCATTTT.

The gene calls are TRBV20-1 and TRBJ2-1, with 7 bases aligning to TRBD1. Per the germline V gene, CDR1 is DFQATT and CDR2 is SNEGSKA (reference sequence). V was clipped by 1 base and J by 6 bases; unmatched bases: 9. The CDR3 is made up of 15 amino acids. In DNA, the CDR3 is TGCAGTGCTAGAGTGGGGATAGCAGGGGGCAATGAGCAGTTCTTC. Translation: CSARVGIAGGNEQFF.

Note on this clonotype: Just one base apart from a much larger clone, this may be a read error. This chain links TRBV4-2 with TRBJ2-3; D is undetermined. CDR1 and CDR2 from the germline V gene are LGHNA and YNFKEQ. The CDR3 is 14 residues long. The CDR3 loop is CASSQEARTDTRYF. CDR3 nucleotides: TGTGCCAGCAGCCAAGAAGCCCGCACAGATACGCGGTATTTT.

The J gene is TRBJ1-6, the V gene TRBV20-1, with a weak D call TRBD1 (6 bases). Germline CDR1 is DFQATT and CDR2 is SNEGSKA (reference sequence). The germline V and J ends were trimmed by 4 bases and 14 bases, with 18 bases remaining between them. The CDR3 length is 13 residues. The chain's CDR3 is CSATRTVFSSLHF. The CDR3, as DNA: TGCAGTGCTACCAGGACAGTATTCAGCTCCCTCCACTTT.